Given below is one T cell receptor beta chain in context. Its specificity is not known. TCRdb redid the calling of the 5' RACE reads with MiXCR, one entry per CDR3 protein. The data hold under 450,000 distinct CDR3 sequences, with roughly 14% observed a single time. CDR3 length: 14 amino acids. Trimming left V 4 bases short and J 7 bases short, with 19 bases between. Germline CDR1 reads SQVTM; CDR2 reads ANQGSEA. This sample is drawn from a study of T-cell memory formation after mild COVID-19. Turning to the study itself: TCR clustering was largely donor specific. Findings of the study overall: Pre-infection memory carried some responding clones, suggesting that cross-reactive memory joined.

This TCR was recovered from a man in his late teens or twenties who had mild COVID-19 (a few samples of this study predate the infection). Cell type and time point are not known. The sequencing sample was made of PBMCs or a T cell subset sorted from them (not recorded which). This chain uses TRBV29-1 with TRBJ2-5; D is perhaps TRBD2 (6 bases). Here the CDR3 reads CSVGNRPLGGTQYF. The CDR3 nucleotides are TGCAGCGTTGGGAATAGGCCCCTCGGGGGGACCCAGTACTTC. Full variable domain (outside the CDR3, taken from reference TRBV29-1 and TRBJ2-5): SAVISQKPSRDICQRGTSLTIQCQVDSQVTMMFWYRQQPGQSLTLIATANQGSEATYESGFVIDKFPISRPNLTFSTLTVSNMSPEDSSIYLCSVGNRPLGGTQYFGPGTRLLVL.